This section outlines one T cell receptor (beta chain) sequence together with its context. The antigen remains undetermined. Measured with immunoSEQ multiplex PCR; TCRdb has only the in-frame clones, and not every one. Seen here are about 120,000 clones, around 93% observed once, and the top ten hold roughly 0.16%. This sample is part of a study of siplizumab effects on memory and regulatory T cells. General study findings and limits: Both greater diversity than memory cells and a major contribution to the alloresponse seemed to characterize naive T cells. The mapping of alloreactive clones to unstimulated subsets covered only a minor fraction of them. A mean of roughly 68% of mappable alloreactive CD4+ clones were Treg-derived with siplizumab, compared with 26.9% in controls.

Germline V CDR1 and CDR2: SGHNT, YENEEA. After removal of 4 bases from V and 4 bases from J, the junction contained 6 bases not matched to a gene. The CDR3 sequence is 15 residues long. The clonotype comes from a human donor in good health. Sequencing was carried out using non-Treg CD4+ T cells sorted from blood. The chain carries TRBV11-3 and TRBJ2-1; 8 positions match TRBD2. The CDR3 here is CASSYGTSEYNEQFF. The CDR3 DNA follows: TGTGCCAGCAGCTACGGGACTAGTGAGTACAATGAGCAGTTCTTC.